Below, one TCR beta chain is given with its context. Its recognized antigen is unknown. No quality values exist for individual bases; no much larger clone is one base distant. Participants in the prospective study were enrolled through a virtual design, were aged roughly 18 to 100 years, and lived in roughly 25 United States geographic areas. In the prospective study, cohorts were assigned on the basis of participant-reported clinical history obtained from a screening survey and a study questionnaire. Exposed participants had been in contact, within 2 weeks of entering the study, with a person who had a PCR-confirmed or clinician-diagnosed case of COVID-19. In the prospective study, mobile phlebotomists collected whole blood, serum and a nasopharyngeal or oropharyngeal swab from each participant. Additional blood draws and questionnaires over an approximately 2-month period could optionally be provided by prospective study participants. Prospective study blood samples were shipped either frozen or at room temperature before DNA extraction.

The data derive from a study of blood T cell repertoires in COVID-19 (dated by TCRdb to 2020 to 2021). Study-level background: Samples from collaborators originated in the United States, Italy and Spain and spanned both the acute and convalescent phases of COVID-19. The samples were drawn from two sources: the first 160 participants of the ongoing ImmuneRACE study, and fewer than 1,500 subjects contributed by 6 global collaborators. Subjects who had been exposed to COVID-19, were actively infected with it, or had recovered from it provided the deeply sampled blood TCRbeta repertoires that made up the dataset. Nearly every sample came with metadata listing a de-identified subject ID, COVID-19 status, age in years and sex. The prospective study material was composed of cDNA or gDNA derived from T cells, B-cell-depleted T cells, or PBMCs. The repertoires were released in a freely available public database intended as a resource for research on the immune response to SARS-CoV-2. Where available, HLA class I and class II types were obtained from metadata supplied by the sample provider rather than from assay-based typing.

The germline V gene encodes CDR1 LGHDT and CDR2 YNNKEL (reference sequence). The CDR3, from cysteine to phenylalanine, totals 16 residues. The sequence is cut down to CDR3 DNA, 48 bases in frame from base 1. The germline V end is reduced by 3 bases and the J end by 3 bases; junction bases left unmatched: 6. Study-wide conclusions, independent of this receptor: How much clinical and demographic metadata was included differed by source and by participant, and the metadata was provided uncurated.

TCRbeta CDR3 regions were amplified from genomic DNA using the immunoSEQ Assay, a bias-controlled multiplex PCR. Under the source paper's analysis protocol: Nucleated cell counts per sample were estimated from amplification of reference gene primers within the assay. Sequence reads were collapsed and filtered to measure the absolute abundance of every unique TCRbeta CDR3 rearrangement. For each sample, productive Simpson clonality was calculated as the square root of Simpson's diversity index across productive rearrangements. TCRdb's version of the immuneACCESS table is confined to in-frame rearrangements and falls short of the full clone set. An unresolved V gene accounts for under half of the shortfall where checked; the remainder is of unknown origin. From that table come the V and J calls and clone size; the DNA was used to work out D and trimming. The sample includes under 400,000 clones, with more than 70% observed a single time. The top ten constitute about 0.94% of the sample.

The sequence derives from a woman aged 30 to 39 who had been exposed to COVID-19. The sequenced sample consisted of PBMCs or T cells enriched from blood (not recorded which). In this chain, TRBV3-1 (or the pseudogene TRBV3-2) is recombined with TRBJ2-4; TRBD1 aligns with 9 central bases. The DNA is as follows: TGTGCCAGCAGCCATAAGACAGGGGGTGGCAAAAACATTCAGTACTTC. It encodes CASSHKTGGGKNIQYF.